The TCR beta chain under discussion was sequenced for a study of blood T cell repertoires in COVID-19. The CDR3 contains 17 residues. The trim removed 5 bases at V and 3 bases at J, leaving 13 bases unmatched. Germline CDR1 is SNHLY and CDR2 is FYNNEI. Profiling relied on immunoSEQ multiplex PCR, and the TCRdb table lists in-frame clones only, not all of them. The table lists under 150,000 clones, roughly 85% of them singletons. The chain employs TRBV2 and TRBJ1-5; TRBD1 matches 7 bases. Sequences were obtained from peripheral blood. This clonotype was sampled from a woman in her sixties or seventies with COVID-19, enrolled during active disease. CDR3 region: CASSINTGTDNNQPQHF. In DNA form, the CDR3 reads TGTGCCAGCAGTATCAATACCGGGACAGACAACAATCAGCCCCAGCATTTT.